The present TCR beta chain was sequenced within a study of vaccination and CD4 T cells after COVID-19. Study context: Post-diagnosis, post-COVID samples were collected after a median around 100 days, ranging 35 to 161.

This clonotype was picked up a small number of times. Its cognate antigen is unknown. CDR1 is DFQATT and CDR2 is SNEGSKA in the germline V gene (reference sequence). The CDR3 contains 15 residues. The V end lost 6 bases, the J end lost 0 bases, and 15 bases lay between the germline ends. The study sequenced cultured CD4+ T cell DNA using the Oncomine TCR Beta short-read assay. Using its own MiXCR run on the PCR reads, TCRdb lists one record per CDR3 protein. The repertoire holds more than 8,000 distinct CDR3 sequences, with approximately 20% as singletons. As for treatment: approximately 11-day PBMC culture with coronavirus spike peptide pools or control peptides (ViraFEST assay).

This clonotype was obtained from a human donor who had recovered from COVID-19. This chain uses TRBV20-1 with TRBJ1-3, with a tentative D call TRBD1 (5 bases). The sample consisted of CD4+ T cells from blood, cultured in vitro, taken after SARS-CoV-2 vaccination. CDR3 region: CSARPPGSSGNTIYF. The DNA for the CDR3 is TGCAGTGCAAGGCCCCCAGGGAGCTCTGGAAACACCATATATTTT.